The source of this T cell receptor (beta chain) is a study of follicular helper T cells after annual influenza vaccination. The wider study: Across the 2013-2014, 2014-2015 and 2015-2016 vaccination seasons, some subjects were resampled.

This clone was found a few times. Noted time point: 2015-2016 season, pre-vaccination. The assay was immunoSEQ multiplex PCR, and TCRdb's table has in-frame clones only and misses some. Here the sample spans 9,500 to 15,000 clones, roughly three quarters being singletons. Germline V CDR1 and CDR2: SGHAT, FQNNGV. V was clipped by 5 bases and J by 2 bases; unmatched bases: 7. CDR3 length equals 15 residues. The chain has TRBV11-2 and TRBJ2-7; 9 bases align to TRBD2. The specimen was CXCR5+ CD38- circulating T follicular helper cells from blood, collected on the day of influenza vaccination. Subset described: circulating Tfh, non-naive CD4+CXCR5+PD-1+ (ICOS+CD38+ or ICOS-CD38-). The sequence came from an adult who received the influenza vaccine. In DNA, the CDR3 is TGTGCCAGCAGCCGCTCTAGCGGGGCAACCTACGAGCAGTACTTC. Its protein is CASSRSSGATYEQYF. Using reference TRBV11-2 and TRBJ2-7 for the parts outside the CDR3, the full variable domain is EAGVAQSPRYKIIEKRQSVAFWCNPISGHATLYWYQQILGQGPKLLIQFQNNGVVDDSQLPKDRFSAERLKGVDSTLKIQPAKLEDSAVYLCASSRSSGATYEQYFGPGTRLTVT.